Below are 3 T cell receptor beta chains sequenced from a single sample in a study of radiation and T cells in renal cell carcinoma. The sample's time point: blood 2 weeks post-SBRT. Sample treatment: 15 Gy SBRT to primary tumor, nephrectomy 4 weeks later. Assay used: immunoSEQ multiplex PCR; TCRdb lists only in-frame clones, some missing. In the table there are 150,000 or so clones, about 91% of which are singletons. The sequenced sample was blood, obtained from a patient whose treatment included radiotherapy and nephrectomy. These TCRs come from a woman aged 45-59 years with renal cell carcinoma.

This clone was seen a single time. The chain combines TRBV18 with TRBJ2-3; tentatively, D is TRBD1 (5 bases). With 1 base removed from V and 2 bases from J, the gap between germline ends came to 10 bases. Germline CDR1 is KGHSH and CDR2 is LQKENI. The CDR3 loop spans 15 amino acids. This chain's CDR3 is CASSPQGVITDTQYF. CDR3 bases: TGTGCCAGCTCACCACAAGGGGTCATCACAGATACGCAGTATTTT.

The chain couples TRBV5-1 to TRBJ2-1; TRBD2 matches at 13 bases. In germline, CDR1 is SGHRS, CDR2 YFSETQ. CDR3 length equals 17 residues. V lost 4 bases to trimming and J lost 7 bases; unmatched junction nucleotides: 11. CDR3 residues: CASSTGLAGLTANEQFF. Here the CDR3 DNA reads TGCGCCAGCAGCACGGGACTAGCGGGGTTAACGGCGAATGAGCAGTTCTTC.

The chain has TRBV30 and TRBJ1-5, with a weak D call TRBD1 (5 bases). The CDR3 covers 13 residues. V was shortened by 0 bases and J by 4 bases, with 7 bases between the two germline ends. The V gene's germline CDR1 is GTSNPN and CDR2 SVGIG (reference sequence). The chain's CDR3 is CAWSVQVNQPQHF. Here the CDR3 DNA reads TGTGCCTGGAGTGTACAGGTGAATCAGCCCCAGCATTTT.